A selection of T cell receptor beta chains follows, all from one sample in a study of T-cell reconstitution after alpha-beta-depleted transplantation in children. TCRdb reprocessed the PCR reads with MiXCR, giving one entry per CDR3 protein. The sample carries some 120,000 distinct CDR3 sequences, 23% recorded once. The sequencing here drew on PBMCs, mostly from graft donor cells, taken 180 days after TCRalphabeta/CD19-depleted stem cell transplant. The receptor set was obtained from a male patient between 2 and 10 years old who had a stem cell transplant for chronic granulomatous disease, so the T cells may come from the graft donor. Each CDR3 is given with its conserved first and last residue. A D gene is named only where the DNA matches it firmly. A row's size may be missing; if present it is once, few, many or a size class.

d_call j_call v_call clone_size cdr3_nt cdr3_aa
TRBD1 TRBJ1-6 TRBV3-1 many TGTGCCAGCAGCCAAACAGGGGGCTGGGATTCACCCCTCCACTTT CASSQTGGWDSPLHF
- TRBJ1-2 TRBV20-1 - TGCAGTGCTAGAGAGGGCAGGGTAACCTATGGCTACACCTTC CSAREGRVTYGYTF
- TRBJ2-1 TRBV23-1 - TGCGCCAGCAGTCCATCGAAAACTAGCTACAATGAGCAGTTCTTC CASSPSKTSYNEQFF
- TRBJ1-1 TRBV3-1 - TGTGCCAGCAGCCAAGATCTTGGGGTTACTGAAGCTTTCTTT CASSQDLGVTEAFF
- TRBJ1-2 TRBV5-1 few TGCGCCAGCAGCTTGAATGGAGCGGCATATGGCTACACCTTC CASSLNGAAYGYTF
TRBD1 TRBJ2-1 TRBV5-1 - TGCGCCAGCAACAAAGGGACAGGGCGAGCGAGTGAGCAGTTCTTC CASNKGTGRASEQFF
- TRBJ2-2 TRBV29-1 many TGCAGCGTTGAACGTCGGGGTCGCACCGGGGAGCTGTTTTTT CSVERRGRTGELFF
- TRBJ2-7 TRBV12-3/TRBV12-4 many TGTGCCAGCAGTTTAACGGACAGCTACGAGCAGTACTTC CASSLTDSYEQYF
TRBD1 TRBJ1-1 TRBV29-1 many TGCAGCGTTGGGACAGGGTTGTGGGAAAATGAAGCTTTCTTT CSVGTGLWENEAFF
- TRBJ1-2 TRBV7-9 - TGTGCCAGCAGCTTTCAGTCATGGGTTAAGGGCTACACCTTC CASSFQSWVKGYTF
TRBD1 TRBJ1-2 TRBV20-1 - TGCAGTGCCCGGGGACAGGACTATGGCTACACCTTC CSARGQDYGYTF
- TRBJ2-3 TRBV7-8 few TGTGCCAGCAGCTTAGTTTCCGGCGGACTCACAGATACGCAGTATTTT CASSLVSGGLTDTQYF
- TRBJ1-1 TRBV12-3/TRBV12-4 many TGTGCCAGCAGTTTCTGGGGGAAGAACACTGAAGCTTTCTTT CASSFWGKNTEAFF
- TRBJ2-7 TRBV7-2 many TGTGCCAGCAGCACGACTCGCGGCCTTGAGCAGTACTTC CASSTTRGLEQYF
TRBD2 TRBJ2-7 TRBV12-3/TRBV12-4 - TGTGCCAGCAGTTTTTCGGCTAGCGGGAGGGGGTCCAAGCAGTACTTC CASSFSASGRGSKQYF
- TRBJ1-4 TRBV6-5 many TGTGCCAGCAGTTACTACCCCTCTCCAGGGCCTAATGAAAAACTGTTTTTT CASSYYPSPGPNEKLFF
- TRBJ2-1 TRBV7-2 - TGTGCCAGCAGCTTAATGGGGGCTGGTTACAATGAGCAGTTCTTC CASSLMGAGYNEQFF
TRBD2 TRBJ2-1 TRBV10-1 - TGCGCCAGCAGTCAACAGGGACTAGCGTTCAATGAGCAGTTCTTC CASSQQGLAFNEQFF
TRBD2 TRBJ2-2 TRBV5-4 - TGTGCCAGCAGCTTGTCAGCGGGGGGGACCGGGGAGCTGTTTTTT CASSLSAGGTGELFF
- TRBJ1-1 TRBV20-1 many TGCAGTGCCGAGCACGGAATGAACACTGAAGCTTTCTTT CSAEHGMNTEAFF
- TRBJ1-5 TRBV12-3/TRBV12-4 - TGTGCGTCCCAGGGTATTGGCAATCAGCCCCAGCATTTT CASQGIGNQPQHF
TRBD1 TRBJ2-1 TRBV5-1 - TGCGCCAGCAGCCTGGACAGGGGGCGTTTCAATGAGCAGTTCTTC CASSLDRGRFNEQFF
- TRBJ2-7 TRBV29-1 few TGCAGCGTTGAAGTTTCATCTAGCGTATACTACGAGCAGTACTTC CSVEVSSSVYYEQYF
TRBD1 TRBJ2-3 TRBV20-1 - TGCAGTGCCCTGACAGGGTTTTTGGCAGATACGCAGTATTTT CSALTGFLADTQYF
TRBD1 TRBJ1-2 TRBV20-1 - TGCAGTGCTAGAGATTATGGACAGGGCTATGGCTACACCTTC CSARDYGQGYGYTF
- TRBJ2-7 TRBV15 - TGTGCCACCAGCAGAGAGGCGACCCGGGACTACGAGCAGTACTTC CATSREATRDYEQYF
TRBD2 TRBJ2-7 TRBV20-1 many TGCAGTGTTACCGGGATTGCGACTAGCGGATACGAGCAGTACTTC CSVTGIATSGYEQYF
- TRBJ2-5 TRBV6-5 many TGTGCCAGCAGTTACTCGAGGCTAACCGAGGCCCAGTACTTC CASSYSRLTEAQYF
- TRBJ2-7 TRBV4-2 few TGTGCCAGCAGCCAAACTAGCCCACCCTACGAGCAGTACTTC CASSQTSPPYEQYF
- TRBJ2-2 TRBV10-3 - TGTGCCATCAACCTCAAACCCGAGGGGATCACCGGGGAGCTGTTTTTT CAINLKPEGITGELFF
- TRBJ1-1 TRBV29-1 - TGCAGCGGGAGAATTGGGAGGAACACTGAAGCTTTCTTT CSGRIGRNTEAFF
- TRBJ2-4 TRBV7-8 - TGTGCCAGCAGCTTAGCGAGTGCGTGGGGGGTCGAAGGAAACATTCAGTACTTC CASSLASAWGVEGNIQYF
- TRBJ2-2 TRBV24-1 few TGTGCCACCAGTGATACCGTCCCCGGGGAGCTGTTTTTT CATSDTVPGELFF
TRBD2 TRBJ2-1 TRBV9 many TGTGCCAGCAGCGTAGGGGGACTAGCGGGTCTCTATGAGCAGTTCTTC CASSVGGLAGLYEQFF
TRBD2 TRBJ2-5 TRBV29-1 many TGCAGCTCAGGGACTAGCGGGAGTCTCGGGGAGACCCAGTACTTC CSSGTSGSLGETQYF
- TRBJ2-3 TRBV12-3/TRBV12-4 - TGTGCCAGCAGTTTAGTTTCGCGCGGGGATACGCAGTATTTT CASSLVSRGDTQYF
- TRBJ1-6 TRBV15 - TGTGCCACCAGCAGAGATCAAGGGGAGTGGGGCTCACCCCTCCACTTT CATSRDQGEWGSPLHF
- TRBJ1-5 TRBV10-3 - TGTGCCATCAGTAACTCCGGGACGATTAGTCAGCCCCAGCATTTT CAISNSGTISQPQHF
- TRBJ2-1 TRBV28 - TGTGCCAGCAGTTTGGTAGCGTTTGACAATGAGCAGTTCTTC CASSLVAFDNEQFF
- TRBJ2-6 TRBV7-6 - TGTGCCAGCAGCCTTCAACTCTCTGGGGCCAACGTCCTGACTTTC CASSLQLSGANVLTF
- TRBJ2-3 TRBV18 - TGTGCCAGCTCACCATCAGGACTCACAGATACGCAGTATTTT CASSPSGLTDTQYF
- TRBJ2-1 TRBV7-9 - TGTGCCAGCAGAGGCGTCGGGGATGAGCAGTTCTTC CASRGVGDEQFF
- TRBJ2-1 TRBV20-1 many TGCAGTGCTCCCCGGGGAGCGAGCTCCTACAATGAGCAGTTCTTC CSAPRGASSYNEQFF